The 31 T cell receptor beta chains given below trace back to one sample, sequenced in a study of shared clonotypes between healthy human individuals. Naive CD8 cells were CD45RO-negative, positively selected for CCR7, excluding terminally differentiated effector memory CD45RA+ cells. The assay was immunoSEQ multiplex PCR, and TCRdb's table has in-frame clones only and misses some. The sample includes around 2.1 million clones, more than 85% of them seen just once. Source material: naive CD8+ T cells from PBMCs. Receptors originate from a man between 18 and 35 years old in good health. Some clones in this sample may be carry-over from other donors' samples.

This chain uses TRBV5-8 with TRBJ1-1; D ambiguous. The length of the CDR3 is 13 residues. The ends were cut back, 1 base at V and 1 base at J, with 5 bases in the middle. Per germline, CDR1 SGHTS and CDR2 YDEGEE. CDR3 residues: CASSLRGNTEAFF. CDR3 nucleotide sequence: TGTGCCAGCAGCTTGCGGGGGAACACTGAAGCTTTCTTT.

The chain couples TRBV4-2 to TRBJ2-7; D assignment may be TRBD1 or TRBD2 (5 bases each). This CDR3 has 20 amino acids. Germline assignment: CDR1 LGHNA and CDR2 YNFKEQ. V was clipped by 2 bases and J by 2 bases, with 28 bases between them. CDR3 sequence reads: CASSQLPGGTAHRGAYEQYF. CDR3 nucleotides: TGTGCCAGCAGCCAACTCCCCGGAGGAACAGCGCACCGAGGGGCCTACGAGCAGTACTTC.

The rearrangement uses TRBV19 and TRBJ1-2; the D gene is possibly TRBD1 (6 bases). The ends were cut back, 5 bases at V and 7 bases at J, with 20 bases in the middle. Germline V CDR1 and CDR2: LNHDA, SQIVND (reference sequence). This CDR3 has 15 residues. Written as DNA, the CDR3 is TGTGCCAGTAGTTCTAGGGACAAGTACTCCGGTGGCTACACCTTC. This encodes CASSSRDKYSGGYTF. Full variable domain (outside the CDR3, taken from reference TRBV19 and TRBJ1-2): DGGITQSPKYLFRKEGQNVTLSCEQNLNHDAMYWYRQDPGQGLRLIYYSQIVNDFQKGDIAEGYSVSREKKESFPLTVTSAQKNPTAFYLCASSSRDKYSGGYTFGSGTRLTVV.

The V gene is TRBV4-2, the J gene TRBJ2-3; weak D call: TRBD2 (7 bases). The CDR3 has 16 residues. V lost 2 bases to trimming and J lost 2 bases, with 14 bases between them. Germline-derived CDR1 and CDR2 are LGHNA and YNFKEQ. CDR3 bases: TGTGCCAGCAGCCAAAGGGTGGGGGGGCTCACAGATACGCAGTATTTT. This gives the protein CASSQRVGGLTDTQYF.

The CDR3 loop is CASSEGRYSNQPQHF. In nucleotides, the CDR3 is TGTGCCAGTAGTGAGGGTCGTTATAGCAATCAGCCCCAGCATTTT. The rearrangement uses TRBV19 and TRBJ1-5; D remains unclear. Trimming shortened V by 5 bases and J by 0 bases, and 11 bases separated the two germline ends. This CDR3 is built from 15 residues. Germline CDR1 and CDR2: LNHDA and SQIVND (reference sequence). Complete variable domain (other parts from reference TRBV19 and TRBJ1-5): DGGITQSPKYLFRKEGQNVTLSCEQNLNHDAMYWYRQDPGQGLRLIYYSQIVNDFQKGDIAEGYSVSREKKESFPLTVTSAQKNPTAFYLCASSEGRYSNQPQHFGDGTRLSIL.

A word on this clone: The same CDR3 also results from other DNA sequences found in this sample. Written as DNA, the CDR3 is TGCGCCAGCAGCCAAGTTCAGGGAGGCCAAGAGACCCAGTACTTC. Protein product: CASSQVQGGQETQYF. The chain joins TRBV4-1 to TRBJ2-5, with a possible D match to TRBD2 (6 bases). The CDR3 is made up of 15 amino acids. Germline loops: CDR1 MGHRA, CDR2 YSYEKL. V was pared by 1 base and J by 1 base, with 10 bases between.

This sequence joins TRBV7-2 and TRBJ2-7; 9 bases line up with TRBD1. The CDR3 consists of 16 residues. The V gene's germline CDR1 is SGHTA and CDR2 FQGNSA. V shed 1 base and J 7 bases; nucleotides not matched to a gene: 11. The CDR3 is CASSLGRTGVIKEQYF. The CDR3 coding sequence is TGTGCCAGCAGCTTAGGCAGGACAGGGGTCATCAAAGAGCAGTACTTC.

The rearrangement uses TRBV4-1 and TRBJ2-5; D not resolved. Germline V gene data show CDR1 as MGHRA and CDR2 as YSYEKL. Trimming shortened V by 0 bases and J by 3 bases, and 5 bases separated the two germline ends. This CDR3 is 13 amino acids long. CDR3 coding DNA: TGCGCCAGCAGCCAAGACAGGAAAGAGACCCAGTACTTC. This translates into CASSQDRKETQYF.

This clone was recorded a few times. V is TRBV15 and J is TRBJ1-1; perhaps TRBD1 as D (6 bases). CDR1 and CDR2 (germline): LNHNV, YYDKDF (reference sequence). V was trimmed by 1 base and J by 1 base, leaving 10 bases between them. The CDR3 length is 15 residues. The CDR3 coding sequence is TGTGCCACCAGCAGAGGCGACAGGACGAACACTGAAGCTTTCTTT. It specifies CATSRGDRTNTEAFF.

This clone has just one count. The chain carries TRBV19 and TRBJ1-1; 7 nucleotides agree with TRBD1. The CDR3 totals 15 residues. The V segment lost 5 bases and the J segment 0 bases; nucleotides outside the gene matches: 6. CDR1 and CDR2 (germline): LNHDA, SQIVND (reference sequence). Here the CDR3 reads CASSATGAMNTEAFF. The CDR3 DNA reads TGTGCCAGTAGTGCTACAGGGGCGATGAACACTGAAGCTTTCTTT.

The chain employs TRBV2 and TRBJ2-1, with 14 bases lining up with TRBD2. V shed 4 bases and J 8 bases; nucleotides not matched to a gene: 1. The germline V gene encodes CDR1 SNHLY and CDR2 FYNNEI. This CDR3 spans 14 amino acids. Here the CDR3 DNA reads TGTGCCAGCAGTGGGACTAGCGGGAGGTATGAGCAGTTCTTC. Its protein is CASSGTSGRYEQFF.

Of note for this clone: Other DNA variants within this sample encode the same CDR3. The CDR3 coding sequence is TGTGCCAGCAGCGTAGAAGGAGGGGGCCAAGAGACCCAGTACTTC. It translates to CASSVEGGGQETQYF. This chain joins TRBV9 and TRBJ2-5; D is perhaps TRBD1 or TRBD2 (6 bases each). Germline V gene lookup returns CDR1 SGDLS and CDR2 YYNGEE. The V end lost 0 bases, the J end lost 1 base, and 10 bases lay between the germline ends. This CDR3 region has 15 residues.

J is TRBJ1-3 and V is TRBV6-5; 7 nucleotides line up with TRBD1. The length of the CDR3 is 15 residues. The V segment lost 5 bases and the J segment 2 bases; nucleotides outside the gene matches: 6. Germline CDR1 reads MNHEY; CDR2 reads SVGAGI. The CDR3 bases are TGTGCCAGCAGTGCAACCGGGACAGCTGGAAACACCATATATTTT. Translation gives CASSATGTAGNTIYF.

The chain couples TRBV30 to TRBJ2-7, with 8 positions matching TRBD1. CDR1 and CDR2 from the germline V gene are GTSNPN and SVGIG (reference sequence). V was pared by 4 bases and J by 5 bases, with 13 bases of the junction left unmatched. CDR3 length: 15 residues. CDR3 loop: CAWKPRDRFNHEQYF. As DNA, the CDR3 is TGTGCCTGGAAGCCGAGGGACAGGTTTAACCACGAGCAGTACTTC.

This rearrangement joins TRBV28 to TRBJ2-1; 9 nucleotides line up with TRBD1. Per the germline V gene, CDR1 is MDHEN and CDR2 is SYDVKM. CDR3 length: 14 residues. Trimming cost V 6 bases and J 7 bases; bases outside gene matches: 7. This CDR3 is CASSGTGLSNEQFF. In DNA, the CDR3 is TGTGCCAGCAGCGGGACAGGGTTGTCGAATGAGCAGTTCTTC.

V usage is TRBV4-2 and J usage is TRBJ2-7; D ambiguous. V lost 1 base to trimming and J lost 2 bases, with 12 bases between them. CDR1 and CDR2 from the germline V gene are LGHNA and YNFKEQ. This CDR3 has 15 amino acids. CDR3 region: CASSQGIAPTYEQYF. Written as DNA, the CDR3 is TGTGCCAGCAGCCAAGGGATAGCTCCTACCTACGAGCAGTACTTC.

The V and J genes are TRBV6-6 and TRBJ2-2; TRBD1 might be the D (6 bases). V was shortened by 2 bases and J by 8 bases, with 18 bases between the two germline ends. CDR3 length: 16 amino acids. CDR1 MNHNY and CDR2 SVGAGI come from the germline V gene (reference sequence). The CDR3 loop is CASSYPSRGVMGELFF. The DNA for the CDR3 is TGTGCCAGCAGTTACCCGAGCAGGGGCGTGATGGGGGAGCTGTTTTTT.

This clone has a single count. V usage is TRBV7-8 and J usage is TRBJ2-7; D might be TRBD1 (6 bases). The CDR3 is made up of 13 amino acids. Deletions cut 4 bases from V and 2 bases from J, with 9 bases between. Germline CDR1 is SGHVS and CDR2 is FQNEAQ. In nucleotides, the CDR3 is TGTGCCAGCAGCTCCCGGGACACCTACGAGCAGTACTTC. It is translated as CASSSRDTYEQYF.

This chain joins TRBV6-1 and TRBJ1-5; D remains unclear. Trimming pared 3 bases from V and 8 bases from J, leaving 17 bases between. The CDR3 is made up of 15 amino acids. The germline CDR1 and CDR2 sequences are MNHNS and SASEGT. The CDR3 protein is CASSDSIFPLEPQHF. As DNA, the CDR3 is TGTGCCAGCAGTGACTCTATTTTCCCCTTGGAGCCCCAGCATTTT.

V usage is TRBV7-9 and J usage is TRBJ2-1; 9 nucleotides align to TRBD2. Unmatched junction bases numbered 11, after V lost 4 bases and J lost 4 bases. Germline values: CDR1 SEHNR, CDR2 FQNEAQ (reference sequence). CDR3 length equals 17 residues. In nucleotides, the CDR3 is TGTGCCAGCAGCTGGACTGATAGCGGGAGAGGGTACAATGAGCAGTTCTTC. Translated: CASSWTDSGRGYNEQFF.

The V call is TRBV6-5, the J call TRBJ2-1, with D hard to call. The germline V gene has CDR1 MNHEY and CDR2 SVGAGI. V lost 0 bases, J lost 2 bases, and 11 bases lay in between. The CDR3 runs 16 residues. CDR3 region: CASSYSRGPAYNEQFF. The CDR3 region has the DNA TGTGCCAGCAGTTACTCGAGAGGACCGGCCTACAATGAGCAGTTCTTC.

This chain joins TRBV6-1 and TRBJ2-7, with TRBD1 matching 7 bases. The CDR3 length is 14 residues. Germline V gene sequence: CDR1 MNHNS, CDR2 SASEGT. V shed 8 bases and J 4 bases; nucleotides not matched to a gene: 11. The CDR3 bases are TGTGCCAGCTACCCCCGGGACAGAACATACGAGCAGTACTTC. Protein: CASYPRDRTYEQYF.

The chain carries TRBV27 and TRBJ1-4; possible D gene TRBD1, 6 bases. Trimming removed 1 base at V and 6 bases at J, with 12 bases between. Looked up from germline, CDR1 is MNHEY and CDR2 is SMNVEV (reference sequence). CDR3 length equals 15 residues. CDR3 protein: CASSLLGGIDEKLFF. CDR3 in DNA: TGTGCCAGCAGTTTATTAGGGGGTATTGATGAAAAACTGTTTTTT.

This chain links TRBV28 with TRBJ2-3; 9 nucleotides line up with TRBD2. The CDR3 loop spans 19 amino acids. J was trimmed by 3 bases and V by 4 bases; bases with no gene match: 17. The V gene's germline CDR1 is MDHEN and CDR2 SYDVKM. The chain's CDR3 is CASSSRTLGREGRTDTQYF. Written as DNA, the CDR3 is TGTGCCAGCAGTTCCCGTACCCTGGGGCGGGAGGGGAGGACAGATACGCAGTATTTT.

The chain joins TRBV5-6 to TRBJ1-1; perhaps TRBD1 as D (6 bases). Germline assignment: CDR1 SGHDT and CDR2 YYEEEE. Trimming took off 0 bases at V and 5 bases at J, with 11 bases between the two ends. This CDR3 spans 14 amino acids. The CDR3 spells CASSLARGRTEAFF. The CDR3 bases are TGTGCCAGCAGCTTGGCCCGGGGGCGGACTGAAGCTTTCTTT.

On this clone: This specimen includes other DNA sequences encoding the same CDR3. CDR3 coding DNA: TGTGCCAGCAGTCTAGGACAGAGCTACGAGCAGTACTTC. Protein sequence: CASSLGQSYEQYF. V and J are TRBV27 and TRBJ2-7; D perhaps matches TRBD1 (6 bases). Trimming shortened V by 5 bases and J by 3 bases, and 11 bases separated the two germline ends. CDR1 is MNHEY, CDR2 SMNVEV, per germline (reference sequence). The CDR3 loop spans 13 amino acids.

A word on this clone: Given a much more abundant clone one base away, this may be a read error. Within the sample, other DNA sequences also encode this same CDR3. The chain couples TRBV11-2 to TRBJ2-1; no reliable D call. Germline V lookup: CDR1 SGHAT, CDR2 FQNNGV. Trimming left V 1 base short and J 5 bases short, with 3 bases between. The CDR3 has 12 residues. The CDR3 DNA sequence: TGTGCCAGCAGCTTAGGAAACAATGAGCAGTTCTTC. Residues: CASSLGNNEQFF.

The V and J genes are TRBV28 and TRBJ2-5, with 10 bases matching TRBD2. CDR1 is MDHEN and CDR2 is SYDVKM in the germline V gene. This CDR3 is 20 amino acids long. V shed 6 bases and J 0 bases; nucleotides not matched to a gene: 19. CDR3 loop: CASSIKRLAGSRGDQETQYF. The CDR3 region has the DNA TGTGCCAGCAGCATAAAGAGACTAGCGGGTTCCCGGGGGGACCAAGAGACCCAGTACTTC.

CDR3 sequence: CASIRTQGFNSPLHF. The CDR3 DNA reads as TGTGCCAGCATCCGGACGCAGGGATTTAATTCACCCCTCCACTTT. V usage is TRBV28 and J usage is TRBJ1-6, with a possible D match to TRBD1 (5 bases). The CDR3 totals 15 residues. V lost 7 bases, J lost 6 bases, and 16 bases lay in between. Germline CDR1 and CDR2: MDHEN and SYDVKM.

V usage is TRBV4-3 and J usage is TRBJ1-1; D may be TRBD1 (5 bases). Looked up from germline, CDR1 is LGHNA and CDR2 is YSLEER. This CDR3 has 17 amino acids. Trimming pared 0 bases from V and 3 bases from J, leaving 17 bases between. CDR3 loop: CASSQEGLAGADTEAFF. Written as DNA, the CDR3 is TGCGCCAGCAGCCAAGAGGGTCTGGCCGGGGCGGACACTGAAGCTTTCTTT.

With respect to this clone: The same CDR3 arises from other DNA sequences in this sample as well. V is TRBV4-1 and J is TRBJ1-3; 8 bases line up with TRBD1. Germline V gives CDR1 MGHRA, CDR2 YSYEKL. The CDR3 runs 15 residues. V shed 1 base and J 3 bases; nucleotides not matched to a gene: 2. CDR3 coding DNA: TGCGCCAGCAGCCAAGTGGGGACAGGTGGAAACACCATATATTTT. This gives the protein CASSQVGTGGNTIYF.